Listed below are T cell receptor beta chains from one sample, sequenced in a study of blood T cell repertoires in COVID-19. Only in-frame clones appear in the TCRdb table, and some are missing; sequencing was by immunoSEQ multiplex PCR. The repertoire consists of about 180,000 clones, with 88% occurring once and the leading ten covering approximately 9%. The sample consisted of PBMCs or T cells enriched from blood (not recorded which). The receptors here all came from a woman younger than 35 who had recovered from COVID-19. CDR3s include the opening cysteine and the closing phenylalanine or tryptophan. A D gene is named only where the DNA matches it firmly. Not every row has a clone size; where given, it reads once, few, many or a size class.

J	size	D	V	CDR3	DNA
TRBJ2-1	few	TRBD1	TRBV9	CASSVGQDNEQFF	TGTGCCAGCAGCGTGGGACAGGACAATGAGCAGTTCTTC
TRBJ2-3	NA	NA	TRBV7-3	CASSLSSDTQYF	TGTGCCAGCAGCTTATCTTCAGATACGCAGTATTTT
TRBJ2-5	NA	TRBD1	TRBV5-1	CASSLSPLTGGRETQYF	TGCGCCAGCAGCCTATCCCCTCTGACAGGGGGGAGGGAGACCCAGTACTTC
TRBJ2-5	NA	NA	TRBV5-8	CASSSGDYPETQYF	TGTGCCAGCAGCTCAGGCGACTACCCAGAGACCCAGTACTTC
TRBJ1-5	NA	TRBD1	TRBV7-2	CASSPTGTGVQPQHF	TGTGCCAGCAGCCCTACCGGGACAGGGGTCCAGCCCCAGCATTTT
TRBJ1-2	NA	NA	TRBV9	CASSVIDRPFSNYGYTF	TGTGCCAGCAGCGTAATTGACAGGCCTTTTTCTAACTATGGCTACACCTTC
TRBJ1-4	NA	NA	TRBV4-3	CASSPHVAGGEKLFF	TGCGCCAGCAGCCCTCACGTAGCGGGGGGTGAAAAACTGTTTTTT
TRBJ1-1	NA	NA	TRBV7-2	CASSLVGGDTEAFF	TGTGCCAGCAGCTTAGTGGGAGGGGACACTGAAGCTTTCTTT
TRBJ2-1	NA	TRBD2	TRBV6-1	CASSDSSGLRREQFF	TGTGCCAGCAGTGACAGTAGCGGGCTTCGACGAGAGCAGTTCTTC
TRBJ2-1	NA	TRBD2	TRBV4-2	CASSQEIGRASYNEQFF	TGTGCCAGCAGCCAAGAAATCGGGAGGGCCTCCTACAATGAGCAGTTCTTC
TRBJ1-6	NA	NA	TRBV10-1	CAICRVRSYNSPLHF	TGCGCCATTTGCAGGGTGAGGTCCTATAATTCACCCCTCCACTTT
TRBJ2-2	NA	TRBD2	TRBV2	CASSEGGGNTGELFF	TGTGCCAGCAGTGAAGGCGGGGGAAATACCGGGGAGCTGTTTTTT
TRBJ2-3	NA	NA	TRBV27	CASAQGLDTQYF	TGTGCCTCCGCCCAGGGGTTAGATACGCAGTATTTT
TRBJ1-4	NA	TRBD1	TRBV19	CASKGQGDEKLFF	TGTGCCAGCAAGGGACAGGGGGATGAAAAACTGTTTTTT
TRBJ1-5	NA	NA	TRBV10-3	CAIQEDRSQPQHF	TGTGCCATCCAGGAGGACCGGAGTCAGCCCCAGCATTTT
TRBJ2-5	NA	TRBD1	TRBV7-3	CASSFRGQVQETQYF	TGTGCCAGCAGCTTCCGTGGACAGGTCCAAGAGACCCAGTACTTC
TRBJ2-1	NA	TRBD2	TRBV28	CASSLGLAHFF	TGTGCCAGCAGTTTAGGACTAGCCCACTTCTTC
TRBJ2-7	few	TRBD2	TRBV6-1	CASSGARAGARNEQYF	TGTGCCAGCAGTGGAGCCCGGGCGGGAGCGAGAAACGAGCAGTACTTC
TRBJ2-2	NA	TRBD2	TRBV7-9	CASSSGLAGGRGGELFF	TGTGCCAGCAGCTCCGGACTAGCGGGAGGGAGAGGCGGGGAGCTGTTTTTT
TRBJ1-6	NA	NA	TRBV5-4	CASSFSGYSPLHF	TGTGCCAGCAGCTTTTCCGGGTACTCACCCCTCCACTTT
TRBJ2-5	NA	NA	TRBV5-4	CASSFFSGETQYF	TGTGCCAGCAGCTTCTTTTCGGGGGAGACCCAGTACTTC
TRBJ1-2	NA	TRBD1	TRBV28	CASQGDVLDGYTF	TGTGCCAGCCAGGGGGACGTATTGGATGGCTACACCTTC
TRBJ1-4	NA	NA	TRBV27	CASSSAGPTNEKLFF	TGTGCCAGCAGTTCCGCAGGGCCAACTAATGAAAAACTGTTTTTT
TRBJ2-3	NA	NA	TRBV5-4	CASSQIEADTQYF	TGTGCCAGCAGCCAAATCGAGGCAGATACGCAGTATTTT
TRBJ2-5	NA	TRBD2	TRBV5-4	CASSPGTIGETQYF	TGTGCCAGCAGCCCGGGGACTATCGGAGAGACCCAGTACTTC
TRBJ2-3	NA	TRBD2	TRBV7-3	CASSPSGSWDTQYF	TGTGCCAGCAGCCCAAGCGGGAGTTGGGATACGCAGTATTTT
TRBJ1-2	NA	NA	TRBV2	CASIEEWTVNYGYTF	TGTGCCAGCATCGAAGAATGGACAGTTAACTATGGCTACACCTTC
TRBJ1-1	NA	NA	TRBV11-2	CASSLATQGMNTEAFF	TGTGCCAGCAGCTTAGCAACCCAGGGTATGAACACTGAAGCTTTCTTT
TRBJ2-1	NA	TRBD1	TRBV24-1	CATSERTGTGFGEQFF	TGTGCCACCAGTGAGCGTACCGGGACAGGTTTTGGTGAGCAGTTCTTC
TRBJ2-2	NA	TRBD1	TRBV10-3	CAISEEQGITGELFF	TGTGCCATCAGTGAGGAACAGGGGATCACCGGGGAGCTGTTTTTT
TRBJ2-5	NA	TRBD2	TRBV4-1	CASSHSGLAGAGETQYF	TGCGCCAGCAGCCACTCTGGACTAGCGGGGGCCGGAGAGACCCAGTACTTC
TRBJ2-3	once	TRBD1	TRBV3-1/TRBV3-2	CASSRIGTGSGTDTQYF	TGTGCCAGCAGCCGAATCGGGACAGGGAGTGGCACAGATACGCAGTATTTT
TRBJ1-1	NA	NA	TRBV19	CASTLRRATEAFF	TGTGCCAGTACCCTGAGGAGGGCCACTGAAGCTTTCTTT
TRBJ2-3	once	NA	TRBV4-3	CASSPGLLRGTDTQYF	TGCGCCAGCAGCCCCGGACTACTCAGGGGGACAGATACGCAGTATTTT
TRBJ2-1	NA	TRBD2	TRBV19	CASSIGLALTFWNEQFF	TGTGCCAGTAGTATAGGACTAGCCCTGACGTTTTGGAATGAGCAGTTCTTC
TRBJ2-1	NA	TRBD1	TRBV5-8	CASSFRQGWINEQFF	TGTGCCAGCAGCTTCCGACAGGGCTGGATAAATGAGCAGTTCTTC
TRBJ2-1	NA	NA	TRBV18	CASSLSGGGFNEQFF	TGTGCCAGCTCATTATCAGGGGGAGGTTTCAATGAGCAGTTCTTC
TRBJ1-2	NA	TRBD1	TRBV28	CASTSGTENYGYTF	TGTGCCAGCACCTCCGGGACAGAGAACTATGGCTACACCTTC
TRBJ2-7	NA	NA	TRBV28	CASSFSRDTTYEQYF	TGTGCCAGCAGTTTCTCCCGGGACACGACCTACGAGCAGTACTTC
TRBJ1-1	NA	NA	TRBV20-1	CSPNTEAFF	TGCAGTCCAAACACTGAAGCTTTCTTT
TRBJ2-7	NA	NA	TRBV5-4	CASTIGTGPSAYEQYF	TGTGCCAGCACCATTGGAACAGGACCTAGCGCCTACGAGCAGTACTTC
TRBJ1-4	NA	TRBD1	TRBV19	CASSTPRTGNNEKLFF	TGTGCCAGTAGTACCCCGAGGACAGGAAATAATGAAAAACTGTTTTTT
TRBJ2-7	NA	TRBD2	TRBV29-1	CSVGGLAGVPSYEQYF	TGCAGCGTTGGGGGACTAGCGGGAGTTCCCTCCTACGAGCAGTACTTC
TRBJ2-5	NA	TRBD1	TRBV11-3	CASSFTGEGTQYF	TGTGCCAGCAGCTTCACAGGGGAAGGGACCCAGTACTTC
TRBJ2-5	NA	TRBD2	TRBV5-1	CASSLGLAEGETQYF	TGCGCCAGCAGCTTGGGACTAGCGGAGGGAGAGACCCAGTACTTC
TRBJ2-7	once	NA	TRBV14	CASSQIGQNLPYEQYF	TGTGCCAGCAGCCAAATAGGACAGAATCTGCCCTACGAGCAGTACTTC
TRBJ2-7	NA	TRBD1	TRBV18	CASSPSRTGGVYEQYF	TGTGCCAGCTCACCCTCCAGGACAGGGGGCGTTTACGAGCAGTACTTC
TRBJ2-7	NA	TRBD1	TRBV3-1/TRBV3-2	CASSQDRSYEQYF	TGTGCCAGCAGCCAGGACAGGTCCTACGAGCAGTACTTC
TRBJ1-2	NA	TRBD1	TRBV7-2	CASSVEGQATYGYTF	TGTGCCAGCAGCGTGGAGGGACAGGCAACCTATGGCTACACCTTC
TRBJ1-1	NA	NA	TRBV7-3	CASSSNGGNTEAFF	TGTGCCAGCAGCTCAAACGGGGGGAACACTGAAGCTTTCTTT